Detailed here is one T cell receptor beta chain. This sample is part of a study of T cell changes during pregnancy in multiple sclerosis. The CDR3 spans 17 residues. Germline CDR1 ENHRY, CDR2 SYGVKD. V lost 0 bases, J lost 1 base, and 13 bases lay in between. The protocol was immunoSEQ multiplex PCR, while the TCRdb copy is restricted to in-frame clones and leaves out a portion. The sample consists of roughly 52,000 clones, approximately 94% of them appearing once. This clonotype was sampled from a female donor with multiple sclerosis, enrolled in a pregnancy study. Specimen: CD8+ T cells from peripheral blood mononuclear cells, collected in the third trimester of pregnancy. This rearrangement joins TRBV10-3 to TRBJ2-1; D unresolved. The CDR3 reads CAISESNLAASYNEQFF. The CDR3 bases are TGTGCCATCAGTGAGTCGAATTTGGCGGCATCCTACAATGAGCAGTTCTTC.